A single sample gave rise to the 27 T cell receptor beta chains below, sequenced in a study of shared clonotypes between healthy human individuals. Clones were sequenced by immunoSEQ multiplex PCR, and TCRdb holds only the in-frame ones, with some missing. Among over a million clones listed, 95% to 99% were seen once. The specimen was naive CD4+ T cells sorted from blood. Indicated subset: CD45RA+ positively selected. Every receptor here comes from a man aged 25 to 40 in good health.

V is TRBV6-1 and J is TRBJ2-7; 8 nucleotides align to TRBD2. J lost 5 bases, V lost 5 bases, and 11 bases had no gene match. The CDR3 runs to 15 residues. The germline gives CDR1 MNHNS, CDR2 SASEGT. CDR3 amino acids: CASSPRVAGFDEQYF. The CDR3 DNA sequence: TGTGCCAGCAGTCCCAGGGTAGCGGGATTCGACGAGCAGTACTTC.

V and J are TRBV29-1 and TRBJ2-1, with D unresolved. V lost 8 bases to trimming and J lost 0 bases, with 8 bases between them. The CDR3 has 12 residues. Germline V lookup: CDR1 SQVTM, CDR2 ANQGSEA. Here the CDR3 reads CSSLSSYNEQFF. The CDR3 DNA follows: TGCAGCTCCCTTTCCTCCTACAATGAGCAGTTCTTC.

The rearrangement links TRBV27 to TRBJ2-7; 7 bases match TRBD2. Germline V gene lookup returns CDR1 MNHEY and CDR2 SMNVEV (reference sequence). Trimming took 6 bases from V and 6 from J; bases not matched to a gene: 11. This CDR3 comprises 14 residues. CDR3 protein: CASRRSGLLSEQYF. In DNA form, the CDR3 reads TGTGCCAGCAGACGTTCGGGACTATTATCCGAGCAGTACTTC.

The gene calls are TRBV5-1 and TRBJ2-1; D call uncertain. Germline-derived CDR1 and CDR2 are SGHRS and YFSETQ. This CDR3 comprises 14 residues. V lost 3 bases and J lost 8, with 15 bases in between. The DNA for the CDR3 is TGCGCCAGCAGCTGGAGTCTACGATACGATGAGCAGTTCTTC. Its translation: CASSWSLRYDEQFF.

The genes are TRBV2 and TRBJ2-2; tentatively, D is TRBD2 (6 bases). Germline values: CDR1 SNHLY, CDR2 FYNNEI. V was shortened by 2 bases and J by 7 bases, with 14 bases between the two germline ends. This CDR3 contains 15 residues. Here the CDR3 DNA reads TGTGCCAGCAGTGAAAACGGCGGGGCGGGCGGGGAGCTGTTTTTT. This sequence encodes CASSENGGAGGELFF.

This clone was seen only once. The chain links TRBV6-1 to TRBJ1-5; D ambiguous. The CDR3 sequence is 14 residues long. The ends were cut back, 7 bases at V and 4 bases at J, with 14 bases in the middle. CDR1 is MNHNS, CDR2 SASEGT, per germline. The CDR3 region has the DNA TGTGCCAGCATTTCCAAGCCGGTAAATCAGCCCCAGCATTTT. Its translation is CASISKPVNQPQHF.

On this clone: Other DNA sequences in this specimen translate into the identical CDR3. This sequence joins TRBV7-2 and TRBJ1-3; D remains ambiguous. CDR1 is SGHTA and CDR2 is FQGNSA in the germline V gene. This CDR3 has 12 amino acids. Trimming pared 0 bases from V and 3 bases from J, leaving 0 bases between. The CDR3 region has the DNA TGTGCCAGCAGCTTAGCTGGAAACACCATATATTTT. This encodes CASSLAGNTIYF.

The CDR3 DNA reads as TGTGCCAGCAGTACGGGACTAGCGGGAGTGGTTAGTTCGGGAGAGCAGTTCTTC. This codes for CASSTGLAGVVSSGEQFF. The chain employs TRBV27 and TRBJ2-1; 14 nucleotides match TRBD2. CDR1 and CDR2 from the germline V gene are MNHEY and SMNVEV (reference sequence). Germline trimming cut 5 bases from V and 10 bases from J; bases unmatched to any gene: 16. CDR3 length equals 18 residues.

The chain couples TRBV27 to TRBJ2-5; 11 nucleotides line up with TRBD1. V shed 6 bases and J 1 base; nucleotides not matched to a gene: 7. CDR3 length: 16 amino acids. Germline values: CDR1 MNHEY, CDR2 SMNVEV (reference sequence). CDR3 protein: CASRQSGTGGQETQYF. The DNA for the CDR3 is TGTGCCAGCAGACAGTCCGGGACAGGGGGCCAAGAGACCCAGTACTTC.

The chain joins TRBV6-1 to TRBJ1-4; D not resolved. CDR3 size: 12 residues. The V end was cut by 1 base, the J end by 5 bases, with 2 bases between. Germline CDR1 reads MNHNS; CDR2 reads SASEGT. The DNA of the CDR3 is TGTGCCAGCAGTGAAGGGAATGAAAAACTGTTTTTT. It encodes CASSEGNEKLFF.

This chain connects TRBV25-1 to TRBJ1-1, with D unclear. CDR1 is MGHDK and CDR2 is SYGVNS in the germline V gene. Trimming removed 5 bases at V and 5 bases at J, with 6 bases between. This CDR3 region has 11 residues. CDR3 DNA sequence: TGTGCCAGCAGTATTTGGACTGAAGCTTTCTTT. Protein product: CASSIWTEAFF.

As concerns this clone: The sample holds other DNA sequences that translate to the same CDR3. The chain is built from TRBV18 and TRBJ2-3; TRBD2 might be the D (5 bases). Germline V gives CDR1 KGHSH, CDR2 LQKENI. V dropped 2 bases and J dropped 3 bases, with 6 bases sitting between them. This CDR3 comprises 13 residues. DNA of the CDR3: TGTGCCAGCTCACCAACGGGGACAGATACGCAGTATTTT. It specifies CASSPTGTDTQYF. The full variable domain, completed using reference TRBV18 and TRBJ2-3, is NAGVMQNPRHLVRRRGQEARLRCSPMKGHSHVYWYRQLPEEGLKFMVYLQKENIIDESGMPKERFSAEFPKEGPSILRIQQVVRGDSAAYFCASSPTGTDTQYFGPGTRLTVL.

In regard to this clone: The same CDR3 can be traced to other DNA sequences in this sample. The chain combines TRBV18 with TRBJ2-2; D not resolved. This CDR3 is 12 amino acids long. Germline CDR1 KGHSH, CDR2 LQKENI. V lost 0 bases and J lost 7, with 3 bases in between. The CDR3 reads CASSPPVGELFF. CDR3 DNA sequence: TGTGCCAGCTCACCACCGGTCGGGGAGCTGTTTTTT.

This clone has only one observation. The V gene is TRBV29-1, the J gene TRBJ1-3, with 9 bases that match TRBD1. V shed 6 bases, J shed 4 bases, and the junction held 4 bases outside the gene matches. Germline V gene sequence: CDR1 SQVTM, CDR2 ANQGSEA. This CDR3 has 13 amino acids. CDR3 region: CSVQGAGGNTIYF. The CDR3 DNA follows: TGCAGCGTACAGGGGGCTGGGGGAAACACCATATATTTT.

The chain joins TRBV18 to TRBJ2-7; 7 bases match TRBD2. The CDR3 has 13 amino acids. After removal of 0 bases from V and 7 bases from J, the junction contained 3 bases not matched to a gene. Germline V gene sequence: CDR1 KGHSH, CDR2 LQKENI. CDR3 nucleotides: TGTGCCAGCTCACCACCGAGCGGGATGGAGCAGTACTTC. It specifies CASSPPSGMEQYF.

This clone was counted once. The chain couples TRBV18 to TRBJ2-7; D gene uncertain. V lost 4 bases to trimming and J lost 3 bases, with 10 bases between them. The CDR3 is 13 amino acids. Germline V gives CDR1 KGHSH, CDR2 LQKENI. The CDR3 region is CASSLPGGYEQYF. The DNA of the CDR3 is TGTGCCAGCTCACTCCCAGGTGGCTACGAGCAGTACTTC. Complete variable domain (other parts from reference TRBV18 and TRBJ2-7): NAGVMQNPRHLVRRRGQEARLRCSPMKGHSHVYWYRQLPEEGLKFMVYLQKENIIDESGMPKERFSAEFPKEGPSILRIQQVVRGDSAAYFCASSLPGGYEQYFGPGTRLTVT.

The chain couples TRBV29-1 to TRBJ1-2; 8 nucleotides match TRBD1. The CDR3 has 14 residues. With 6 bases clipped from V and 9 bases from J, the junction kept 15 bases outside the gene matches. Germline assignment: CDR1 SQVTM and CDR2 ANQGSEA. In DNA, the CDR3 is TGCAGCGTACCCAGGGCAGGGGGCTCTTTAAGCTACACCTTC. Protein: CSVPRAGGSLSYTF.

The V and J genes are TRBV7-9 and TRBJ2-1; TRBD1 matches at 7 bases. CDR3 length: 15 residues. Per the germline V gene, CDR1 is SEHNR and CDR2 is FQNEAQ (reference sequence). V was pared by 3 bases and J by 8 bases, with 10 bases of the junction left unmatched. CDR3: CASSLGQTPRDEQFF. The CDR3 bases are TGTGCCAGCAGCTTGGGACAGACCCCTAGGGATGAGCAGTTCTTC.

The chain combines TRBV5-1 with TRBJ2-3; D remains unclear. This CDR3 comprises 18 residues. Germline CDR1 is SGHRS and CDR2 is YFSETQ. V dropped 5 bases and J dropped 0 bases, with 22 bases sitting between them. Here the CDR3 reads CASRAQITLTTSTDTQYF. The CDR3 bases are TGCGCCAGCAGAGCCCAGATAACCCTAACTACTAGCACAGATACGCAGTATTTT.

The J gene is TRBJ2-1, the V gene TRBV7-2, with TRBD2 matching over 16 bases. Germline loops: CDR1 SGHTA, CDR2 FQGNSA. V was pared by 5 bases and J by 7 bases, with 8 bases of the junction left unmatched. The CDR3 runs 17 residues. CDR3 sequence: CASSSGTSGRAMNEQFF. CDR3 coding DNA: TGTGCCAGCAGCAGTGGGACTAGCGGGAGGGCAATGAATGAGCAGTTCTTC.

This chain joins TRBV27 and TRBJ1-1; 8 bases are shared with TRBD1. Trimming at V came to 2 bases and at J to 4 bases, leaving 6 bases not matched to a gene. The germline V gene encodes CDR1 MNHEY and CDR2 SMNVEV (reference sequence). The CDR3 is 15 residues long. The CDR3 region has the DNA TGTGCCAGCAGTTTAGGCAGGGGGCTGGGCACTGAAGCTTTCTTT. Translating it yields CASSLGRGLGTEAFF.

DNA for the CDR3: TGTGCCAGTAGTATGGAAAGGGGCGGCTACACCTTC. This sequence encodes CASSMERGGYTF. The V gene is TRBV19, the J gene TRBJ1-2; a weak D match, TRBD1 (5 bases). The germline V and J ends were trimmed by 3 bases and 8 bases, with 10 bases remaining between them. Germline CDR1 is LNHDA and CDR2 is SQIVND (reference sequence). The CDR3 is 12 residues long.

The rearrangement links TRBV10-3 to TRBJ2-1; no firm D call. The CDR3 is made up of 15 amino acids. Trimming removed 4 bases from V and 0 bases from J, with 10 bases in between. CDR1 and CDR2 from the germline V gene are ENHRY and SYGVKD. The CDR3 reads CAISAGFSSYNEQFF. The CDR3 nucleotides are TGTGCCATCAGTGCTGGCTTTAGCTCCTACAATGAGCAGTTCTTC.

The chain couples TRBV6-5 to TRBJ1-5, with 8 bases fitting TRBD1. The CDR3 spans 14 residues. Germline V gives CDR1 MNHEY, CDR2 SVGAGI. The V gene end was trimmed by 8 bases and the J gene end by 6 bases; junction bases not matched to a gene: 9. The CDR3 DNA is TGTGCCAGCGCGAAGCAGGGGGCGATTCAGCCCCAGCATTTT. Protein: CASAKQGAIQPQHF.

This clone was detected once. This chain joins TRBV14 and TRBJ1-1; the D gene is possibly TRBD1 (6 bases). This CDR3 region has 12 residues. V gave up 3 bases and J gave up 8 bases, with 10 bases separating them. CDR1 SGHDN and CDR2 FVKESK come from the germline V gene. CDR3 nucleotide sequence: TGTGCCAGCAGCCATGGGGGGCTGGAAGCTTTCTTT. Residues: CASSHGGLEAFF.

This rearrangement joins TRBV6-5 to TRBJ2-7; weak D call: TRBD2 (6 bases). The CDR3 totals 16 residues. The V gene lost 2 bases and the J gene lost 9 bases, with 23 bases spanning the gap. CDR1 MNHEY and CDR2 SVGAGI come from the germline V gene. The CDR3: CASSYDSGLPGRLQYF. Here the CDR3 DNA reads TGTGCCAGCAGTTACGACTCCGGACTACCCGGAAGGCTGCAGTACTTC.

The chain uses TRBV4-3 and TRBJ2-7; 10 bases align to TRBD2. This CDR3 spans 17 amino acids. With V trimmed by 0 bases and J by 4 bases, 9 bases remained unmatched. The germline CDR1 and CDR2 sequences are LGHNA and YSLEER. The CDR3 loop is CASSQEGRLAGVYEQYF. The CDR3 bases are TGCGCCAGCAGCCAAGAGGGAAGGCTAGCGGGAGTGTACGAGCAGTACTTC.